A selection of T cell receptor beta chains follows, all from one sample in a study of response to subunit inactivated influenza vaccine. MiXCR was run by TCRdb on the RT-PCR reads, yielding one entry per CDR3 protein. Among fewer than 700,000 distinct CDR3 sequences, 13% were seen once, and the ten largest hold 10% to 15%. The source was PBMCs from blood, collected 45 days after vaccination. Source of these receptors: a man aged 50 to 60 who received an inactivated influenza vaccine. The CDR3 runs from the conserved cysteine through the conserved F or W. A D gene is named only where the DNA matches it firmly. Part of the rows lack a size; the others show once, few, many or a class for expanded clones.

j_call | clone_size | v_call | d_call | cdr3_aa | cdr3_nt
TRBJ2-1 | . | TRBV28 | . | CASSFPSESYNEQFF | TGTGCCAGCAGTTTTCCTAGCGAGTCCTACAATGAGCAGTTCTTC
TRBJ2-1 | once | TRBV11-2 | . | CASSLDLGQFF | TGTGCCAGCAGCTTAGATCTGGGGCAGTTCTTC
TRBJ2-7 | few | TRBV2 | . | CASSVSGDEQYF | TGTGCCAGCAGTGTATCGGGGGACGAGCAGTACTTC
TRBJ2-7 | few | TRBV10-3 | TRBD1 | CAIRLTGDHEQYF | TGTGCCATCAGACTGACAGGGGATCACGAGCAGTACTTC
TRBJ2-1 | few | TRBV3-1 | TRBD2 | CASSQQVTSGPLVF | TGTGCCAGCAGCCAACAGGTCACTAGCGGGCCCTTGGTCTTC
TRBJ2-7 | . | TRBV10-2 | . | CAAKGVYEQYF | TGCGCAGCTAAAGGTGTCTACGAGCAGTACTTC
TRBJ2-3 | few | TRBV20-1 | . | CSASSPGRLSTDTQYF | TGCAGTGCTAGTTCCCCGGGACGGCTTAGCACAGATACGCAGTATTTT
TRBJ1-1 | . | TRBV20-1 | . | CSATNRDGNTEAFF | TGCAGTGCAACAAATCGGGACGGAAACACTGAAGCTTTCTTT
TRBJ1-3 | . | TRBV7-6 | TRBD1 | CASSSGQGRSGNTIYF | TGTGCCAGCAGCTCAGGACAGGGTCGCTCTGGAAACACCATATATTTT
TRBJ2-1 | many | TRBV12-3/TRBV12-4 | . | CASSSLGSYNEQFF | TGTGCCAGCAGTTCCTTGGGGTCCTACAATGAGCAGTTCTTC
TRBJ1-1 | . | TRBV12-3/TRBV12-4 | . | CASSTRDWDLNTEAFF | TGTGCCAGCAGTACCAGAGATTGGGACCTGAACACTGAAGCTTTCTTT
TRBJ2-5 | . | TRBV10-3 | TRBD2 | CATRLAELQETQYF | TGTGCCACCAGACTAGCGGAGCTACAAGAGACCCAGTACTTC
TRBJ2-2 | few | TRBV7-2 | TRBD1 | CASSTGQATKLFF | TGTGCCAGCAGCACGGGACAGGCGACCAAGCTGTTTTTT
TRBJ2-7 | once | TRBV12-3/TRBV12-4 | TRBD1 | CASSPNTGGPYEQHF | TGTGCCAGCAGTCCAAACACAGGGGGTCCCTACGAGCAGCACTTC
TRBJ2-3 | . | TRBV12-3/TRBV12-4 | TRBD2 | CASRASGRQSAQYF | TGTGCCAGCCGGGCTAGCGGGAGGCAGTCAGCGCAGTATTTT
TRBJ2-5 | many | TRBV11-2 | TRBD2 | CASSLVLAGVGETQYF | TGTGCCAGCAGCTTAGTACTAGCGGGAGTCGGAGAGACCCAGTACTTC
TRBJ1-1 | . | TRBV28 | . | CASSLGRLAFF | TGTGCCAGCAGTCTGGGGCGGCTGGCTTTCTTT
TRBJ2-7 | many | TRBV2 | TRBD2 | CASSGASGGPYEQYF | TGTGCCAGCAGTGGGGCTAGCGGGGGGCCCTACGAGCAGTACTTC
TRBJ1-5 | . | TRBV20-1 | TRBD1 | CSATDRRYSNQPQHF | TGCAGTGCAACGGACAGGAGGTATAGCAATCAGCCCCAGCATTTT
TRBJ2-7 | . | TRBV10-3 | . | CASQEQPSYEQYF | TGTGCCAGCCAAGAACAACCTTCCTACGAGCAGTACTTC
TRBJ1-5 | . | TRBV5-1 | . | CASSPFSPTDQPQHF | TGCGCCAGCAGCCCGTTCTCCCCCACCGATCAGCCCCAGCATTTT
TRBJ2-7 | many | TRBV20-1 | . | CSATSARAPIRYEQYF | TGCAGTGCTACTTCCGCCCGGGCCCCAATACGCTACGAGCAGTACTTC
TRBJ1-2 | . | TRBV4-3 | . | CASSQDPPRGNNYGYTF | TGCGCCAGCAGCCAAGACCCCCCAAGGGGGAATAACTATGGCTACACCTTC
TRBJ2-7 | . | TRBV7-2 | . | CASSQRQGLEQYF | TGTGCCAGCAGCCAACGACAGGGACTCGAGCAGTACTTC
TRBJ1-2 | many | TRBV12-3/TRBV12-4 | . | CASRQDLYGYTF | TGTGCCAGCAGACAGGACCTCTATGGCTACACCTTC
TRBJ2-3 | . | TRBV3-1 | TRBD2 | CASSQSSGGATDTQYF | TGTGCCAGCAGCCAAAGTAGCGGGGGGGCAACTGATACGCAGTATTTT
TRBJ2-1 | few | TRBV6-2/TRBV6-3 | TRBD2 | CASSPGTSGVAEQFF | TGTGCCAGCAGCCCTGGGACTAGCGGGGTCGCTGAGCAGTTCTTC
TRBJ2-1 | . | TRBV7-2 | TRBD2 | CASSLDLAGQYNEQFF | TGTGCCAGCAGCTTAGACCTAGCGGGACAGTACAATGAGCAGTTCTTC
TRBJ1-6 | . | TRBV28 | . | CASSLYGQGNSPLHF | TGTGCCAGCAGTTTATACGGGCAGGGAAATTCACCCCTCCACTTT
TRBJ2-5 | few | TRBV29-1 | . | CSVELWDGEYQETQYF | TGCAGCGTTGAATTATGGGACGGGGAGTACCAAGAGACCCAGTACTTC
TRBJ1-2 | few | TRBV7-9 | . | CASSPRTAHNYGYTF | TGTGCCAGCAGCCCTCGGACGGCCCATAACTATGGCTACACCTTC
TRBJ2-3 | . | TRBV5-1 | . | CASSLEGGETDTQYF | TGCGCCAGCAGCTTGGAGGGGGGCGAGACAGATACGCAGTATTTT
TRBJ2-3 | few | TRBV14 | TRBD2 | CASSRGGGRLFGTDTQYF | TGTGCCAGCAGCCGCGGGGGGGGACGACTGTTTGGGACAGATACGCAGTATTTT
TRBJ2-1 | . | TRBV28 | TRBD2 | CASSLFQQWGTSGRADEQFF | TGTGCCAGCAGTTTATTTCAACAGTGGGGGACTAGCGGGAGGGCCGATGAGCAGTTCTTC
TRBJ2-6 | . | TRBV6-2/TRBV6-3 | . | CASRFDSGANVLTF | TGTGCCAGCCGGTTTGACTCTGGGGCCAACGTCCTGACTTTC
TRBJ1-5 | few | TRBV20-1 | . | CSATKQGSNQPQHF | TGCAGTGCGACAAAACAGGGATCCAATCAGCCCCAGCATTTT
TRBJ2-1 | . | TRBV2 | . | CASSEGAGRRDEQFF | TGTGCCAGCAGTGAAGGGGCAGGGAGGAGGGATGAGCAGTTCTTC
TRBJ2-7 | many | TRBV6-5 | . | CASSYSGGGTYEQYF | TGTGCCAGCAGTTACTCGGGAGGTGGCACCTACGAGCAGTACTTC
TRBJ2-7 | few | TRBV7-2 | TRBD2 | CASSRTAGAYEQYF | TGTGCCAGCAGCCGCACAGCGGGAGCCTACGAGCAGTACTTC
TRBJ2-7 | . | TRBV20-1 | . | CSARGGPNSYEQYF | TGCAGTGCTAGAGGGGGTCCCAATTCCTACGAGCAGTACTTC
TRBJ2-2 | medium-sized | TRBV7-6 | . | CASSLAGFGGANTGELFF | TGTGCCAGCAGCTTAGCGGGTTTTGGCGGGGCGAACACCGGGGAGCTGTTTTTT
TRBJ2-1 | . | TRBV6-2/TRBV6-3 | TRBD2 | CASSRTSGRINEQFF | TGTGCCAGCAGCCGGACTAGCGGGAGGATCAATGAGCAGTTCTTC
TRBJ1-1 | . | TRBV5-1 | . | CASSLLGKDEAFF | TGCGCCAGCAGCTTGCTTGGGAAGGATGAAGCTTTCTTT
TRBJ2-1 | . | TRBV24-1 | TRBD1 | CATSGTGTGSGNEQFF | TGTGCCACCAGTGGCACCGGGACAGGGTCCGGGAATGAGCAGTTCTTC
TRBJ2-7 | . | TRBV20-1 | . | CSAYGGGDFSYEQYF | TGCAGTGCGTATGGGGGCGGGGACTTCTCCTACGAGCAGTACTTC
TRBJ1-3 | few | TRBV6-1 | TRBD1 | CASSEDRSSGNTIYF | TGTGCCAGCAGTGAGGACAGGAGCTCTGGAAACACCATATATTTT
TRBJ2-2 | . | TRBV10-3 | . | CAISGSVTGELFF | TGTGCCATCAGTGGATCAGTCACCGGGGAGCTGTTTTTT
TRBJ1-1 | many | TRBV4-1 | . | CASSQGGLNTEAFF | TGCGCCAGCAGCCAGGGGGGCCTGAACACTGAAGCTTTCTTT
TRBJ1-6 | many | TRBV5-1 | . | CASSSDPTGNSPLHF | TGCGCCAGCAGCTCAGACCCTACAGGGAATTCACCCCTCCACTTT
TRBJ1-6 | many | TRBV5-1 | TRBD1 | CASSRTGVYSPLHF | TGCGCCAGCAGCCGGACAGGGGTTTATTCACCCCTCCACTTT
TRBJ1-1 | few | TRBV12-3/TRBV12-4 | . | CAITTSSNTEAFF | TGTGCCATCACGACAAGCTCGAACACTGAAGCTTTCTTT
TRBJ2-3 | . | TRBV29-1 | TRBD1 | CSVEENRGNTDTQYF | TGCAGCGTTGAAGAGAACAGGGGTAACACAGATACGCAGTATTTT
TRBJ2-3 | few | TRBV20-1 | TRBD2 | CSARAVAGGPPDTQYF | TGCAGTGCTAGAGCAGTAGCGGGGGGGCCTCCAGATACGCAGTATTTT
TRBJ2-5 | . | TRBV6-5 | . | CASSYLGQQETQYF | TGTGCCAGCAGTTACCTAGGACAGCAAGAGACCCAGTACTTC
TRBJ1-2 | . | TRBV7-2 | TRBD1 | CASSLSRGQNGYTF | TGTGCCAGCAGCTTGTCCAGGGGGCAAAATGGCTACACCTTC
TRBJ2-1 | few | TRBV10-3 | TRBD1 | CAISESIEDRAYNEQFF | TGTGCCATCAGTGAGTCAATAGAGGACAGGGCGTACAATGAGCAGTTCTTC
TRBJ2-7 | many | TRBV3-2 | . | CASSQPGHPYEQYF | TGTGCCAGCAGCCAACCGGGACACCCATACGAGCAGTACTTC